The TCR beta chain under discussion was sequenced for a study of cytomegalovirus exposure and HLA in healthy donors. Across the whole study: Of the donors genotyped, about 390 in all, over 80% fell in the Caucasian-associated ancestry cluster. Findings of the study overall: In an earlier analysis, most TCR beta V segments were productive about 90% or about 30% of the time.

The PCR was carried out with 60 Vbeta primers and 13 Jbeta primers. Repertoires were generated with immunoSEQ multiplex PCR, while TCRdb's copy carries only in-frame clones and drops some. Of approximately 85,000 clones listed, roughly 78% are singletons. As concerns this clone: The antigen is unknown.

The donors (healthy individuals) were bone marrow donors. Trimming removed 5 bases at V and 8 bases at J, with 18 bases between. Germline CDR1 and CDR2: SGHVS and FQNEAQ. The CDR3 consists of 15 residues. The chain recombines TRBV7-8 with TRBJ1-4; the D gene is possibly TRBD1 (6 bases). Source material: PBMCs. This clonotype was obtained from a man aged 25-40 years in good health and CMV-seronegative. The DNA for the CDR3 is TGTGCCAGCAGCACCTGGGGGGGGGCAGGGGAAAAACTGTTTTTT. Its protein is CASSTWGGAGEKLFF.